These T cell receptor beta chains were read from a single sample in a study of blood T cell repertoires in COVID-19. Measured with immunoSEQ multiplex PCR; TCRdb has only the in-frame clones, and not every one. The table lists about 190,000 clones, 70% to 80% of them singletons. The specimen was peripheral blood. These receptors came from a woman in her forties or fifties with acute or convalescent COVID-19. CDR3s include the opening cysteine and the closing phenylalanine or tryptophan. A D gene is named only where the DNA matches it firmly. Rows may omit the clone size; those that give it use once, few, many or a size class.

NA	13	NA	TRBV10-3	TRBJ1-2	CAIHPRTGYGYTF	TGTGCCATCCACCCCCGGACGGGGTATGGCTACACCTTC
NA	15	TRBD1	TRBV7-2	TRBJ2-2	CASSPDRANTGELFF	TGTGCCAGCAGCCCCGACAGGGCGAACACCGGGGAGCTGTTTTTT
NA	13	NA	TRBV2	TRBJ1-4	CASSSQLREKLFF	TGTGCCAGCAGTAGCCAACTACGGGAAAAACTGTTTTTT
NA	15	NA	TRBV27	TRBJ1-6	CASSLTGSYNSPLHF	TGTGCCAGCAGTTTGACAGGCTCCTATAATTCACCCCTCCACTTT
NA	11	TRBD1	TRBV10-3	TRBJ2-3	CAISSGGEQYF	TGTGCCATCAGTTCAGGGGGTGAACAGTATTTT
few	14	TRBD1	TRBV6-5	TRBJ1-4	CASSPGQLNEKLFF	TGTGCCAGCAGCCCGGGACAGCTTAATGAAAAACTGTTTTTT
NA	13	NA	TRBV6-5	TRBJ1-1	CASSSGFSTEAFF	TGTGCCAGCAGCTCAGGGTTTTCCACTGAAGCTTTCTTT
NA	12	NA	TRBV12-3/TRBV12-4	TRBJ1-1	CASRLSNTEAFF	TGTGCCAGCCGGTTGTCGAACACTGAAGCTTTCTTT
NA	14	NA	TRBV6-6	TRBJ1-4	CASSYSSLNEKLFF	TGTGCCAGCAGTTACTCGAGCCTTAATGAAAAACTGTTTTTT
NA	15	TRBD1	TRBV13	TRBJ2-7	CASSLLGQGSGEQYF	TGTGCCAGCAGCTTACTGGGACAGGGAAGCGGCGAGCAGTACTTC
NA	13	TRBD1	TRBV5-4	TRBJ1-2	CASSRDSSYGYTF	TGTGCCAGCAGCCGGGACAGCTCCTATGGCTACACCTTC
NA	16	NA	TRBV6-6	TRBJ2-1	CASSYVGGYSYNEQFF	TGTGCCAGCAGTTACGTTGGCGGGTACTCCTACAATGAGCAGTTCTTC
NA	14	NA	TRBV10-3	TRBJ2-7	CAISEVNSSGEQYF	TGTGCCATCAGTGAGGTTAACAGCTCAGGGGAGCAGTACTTC
NA	16	TRBD1	TRBV30	TRBJ1-4	CAWSVRGQGTDEKLFF	TGTGCCTGGAGTGTTCGTGGACAGGGAACGGATGAAAAACTGTTTTTT
NA	16	TRBD2	TRBV5-1	TRBJ2-7	CASSSELAGGRLKQYF	TGCGCCAGCAGCAGTGAACTAGCGGGGGGGCGTCTGAAGCAGTACTTC
NA	15	NA	TRBV5-4	TRBJ2-1	CASSPRGGLNNEQFF	TGTGCCAGCAGCCCCCGCGGCGGGCTAAACAATGAGCAGTTCTTC
NA	14	NA	TRBV7-8	TRBJ2-2	CASSFSGGTGELFF	TGTGCCAGCAGCTTTTCCGGGGGAACCGGGGAGCTGTTTTTT
NA	12	TRBD2	TRBV20-1	TRBJ2-7	CSASRGVYEQYF	TGCAGTGCTAGTCGGGGGGTCTACGAGCAGTACTTC
NA	15	NA	TRBV7-2	TRBJ1-4	CASSSQGGANEKLFF	TGTGCCAGCAGCTCGCAAGGGGGGGCCAATGAAAAACTGTTTTTT
NA	19	TRBD1	TRBV9	TRBJ1-5	CASSPRRGDRGRSNQPQHF	TGTGCCAGCAGCCCGAGGCGTGGTGACAGGGGGCGAAGCAATCAGCCCCAGCATTTT
NA	11	NA	TRBV20-1	TRBJ2-5	CGGEHQETQYF	TGCGGAGGCGAGCATCAAGAGACCCAGTACTTC
NA	15	NA	TRBV7-6	TRBJ1-4	CASSLADQPGEKLFF	TGTGCCAGCAGCTTAGCTGACCAGCCAGGGGAAAAACTGTTTTTT
NA	16	NA	TRBV4-2	TRBJ2-7	CASSQVPGTGSYEQYF	TGTGCCAGCAGCCAAGTCCCCGGGACTGGCTCCTACGAGCAGTACTTC
NA	16	TRBD1	TRBV19	TRBJ2-1	CASSIWDRRGYNEQFF	TGTGCCAGTAGTATTTGGGACAGAAGAGGGTACAATGAGCAGTTCTTC
NA	11	NA	TRBV19	TRBJ1-4	CASSVLEKLFF	TGTGCCAGTAGTGTCTTAGAAAAACTGTTTTTT